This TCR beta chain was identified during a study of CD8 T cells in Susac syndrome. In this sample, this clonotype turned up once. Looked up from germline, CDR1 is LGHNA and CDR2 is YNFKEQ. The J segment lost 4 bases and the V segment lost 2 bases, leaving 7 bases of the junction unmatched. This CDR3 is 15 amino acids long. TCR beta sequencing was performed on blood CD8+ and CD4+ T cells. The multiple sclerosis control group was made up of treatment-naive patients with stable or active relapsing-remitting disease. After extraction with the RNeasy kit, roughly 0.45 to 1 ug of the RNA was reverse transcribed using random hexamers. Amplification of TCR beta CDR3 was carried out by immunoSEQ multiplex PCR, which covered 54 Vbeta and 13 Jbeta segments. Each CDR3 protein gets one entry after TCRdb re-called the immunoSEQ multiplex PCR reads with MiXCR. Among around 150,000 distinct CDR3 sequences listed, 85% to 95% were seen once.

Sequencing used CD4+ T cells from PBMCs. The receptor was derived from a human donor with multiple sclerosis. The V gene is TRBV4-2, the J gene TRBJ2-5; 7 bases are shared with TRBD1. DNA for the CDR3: TGTGCCAGCAGCCAAAGGGGGCAGGGAGTAGAGACCCAGTACTTC. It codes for CASSQRGQGVETQYF.